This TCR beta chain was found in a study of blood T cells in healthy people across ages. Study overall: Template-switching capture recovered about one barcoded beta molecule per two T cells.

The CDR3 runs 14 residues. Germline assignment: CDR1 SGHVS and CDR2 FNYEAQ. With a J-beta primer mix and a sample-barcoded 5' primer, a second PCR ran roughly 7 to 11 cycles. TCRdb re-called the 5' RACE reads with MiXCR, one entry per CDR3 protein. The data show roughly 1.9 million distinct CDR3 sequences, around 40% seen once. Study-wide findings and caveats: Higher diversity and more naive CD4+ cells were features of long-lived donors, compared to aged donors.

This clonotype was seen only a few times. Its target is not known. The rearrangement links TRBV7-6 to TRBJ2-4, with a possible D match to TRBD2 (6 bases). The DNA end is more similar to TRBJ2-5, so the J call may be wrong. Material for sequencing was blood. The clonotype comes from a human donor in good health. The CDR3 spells CASSLGDGGETQYF. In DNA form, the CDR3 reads TGTGCCAGCAGCTTGGGTGACGGGGGTGAGACCCAGTACTTC.